Following are 30 T cell receptor beta chains from one sample sequenced in a study of T cells after yellow fever vaccination. TCRdb called the 5' RACE reads again in MiXCR, with one record for every CDR3 protein. The profile covers 300,000 to 400,000 distinct CDR3 sequences, with roughly 8.7% appearing a single time and 15% to 20% taken by the ten largest. Here the sequenced sample was PBMCs, taken on the day of the first yellow fever vaccination. The origin of the receptors is a young man who received the YFV17D yellow fever vaccine.

This clonotype appeared a few times. The V gene is TRBV12-3 or TRBV12-4, the J gene TRBJ2-3; tentatively, D is TRBD1 (6 bases). The CDR3 contains 15 residues. Trimming took 4 bases from V and 0 from J, leaving 11 bases between them. DNA for the CDR3: TGTGCCAGCAGTTACGGACAGCAAAGCACAGATACGCAGTATTTT. Residues: CASSYGQQSTDTQYF.

CDR3 DNA sequence: TGCAGCGTTGGGCAGTTCGGGGAGACCCAGTACTTC. The encoded protein is CSVGQFGETQYF. The chain is built from TRBV29-1 and TRBJ2-5; unclear D gene. The germline gives CDR1 SQVTM, CDR2 ANQGSEA. Trimming took 4 bases from V and 5 from J, leaving 11 bases between them. The CDR3 is 12 amino acids.

This chain uses TRBV29-1 with TRBJ2-5; 8 nucleotides agree with TRBD1. This CDR3 region has 12 residues. The V and J ends lost 7 bases and 5 bases, in that order; junction bases with no gene match: 6. Germline-derived CDR1 and CDR2 are SQVTM and ANQGSEA. This CDR3 is CSGQGRGETQYF. The CDR3 DNA reads as TGCAGCGGACAGGGGCGTGGGGAGACCCAGTACTTC. Filled out from reference TRBV29-1 and TRBJ2-5, the complete variable domain reads SAVISQKPSRDICQRGTSLTIQCQVDSQVTMMFWYRQQPGQSLTLIATANQGSEATYESGFVIDKFPISRPNLTFSTLTVSNMSPEDSSIYLCSGQGRGETQYFGPGTRLLVL.

The V and J genes are TRBV7-9 and TRBJ1-4; TRBD1 matches 8 bases. The CDR3 spans 14 residues. Trimming removed 1 base from V and 7 bases from J; junction bases left unmatched: 2. Germline V CDR1 and CDR2: SEHNR, FQNEAQ (reference sequence). CDR3 bases: TGTGCCAGCAGCTTAGGGACAGGGAGTGAAAAACTGTTTTTT. This encodes CASSLGTGSEKLFF.

The chain combines TRBV7-2 with TRBJ1-2, with D uncertain. The V and J ends lost 1 base and 3 bases respectively, with 6 bases between them. CDR3 size: 13 residues. The germline V gene encodes CDR1 SGHTA and CDR2 FQGNSA. In DNA, the CDR3 is TGTGCCAGCAGCTTAGGCCCCCACTATGGCTACACCTTC. It yields the protein CASSLGPHYGYTF. Full variable domain (outside the CDR3, taken from reference TRBV7-2 and TRBJ1-2): GAGVSQSPSNKVTEKGKDVELRCDPISGHTALYWYRQSLGQGLEFLIYFQGNSAPDKSGLPSDRFSAERTGGSVSTLTIQRTQQEDSAVYLCASSLGPHYGYTFGSGTRLTVV.

This clonotype was found a few times. The chain is built from TRBV5-6 and TRBJ2-1, with D perhaps TRBD2 (6 bases). CDR3 size: 17 residues. Germline CDR1 reads SGHDT; CDR2 reads YYEEEE. The germline V and J ends were trimmed by 4 bases and 4 bases, with 21 bases remaining between them. CDR3 amino acids: CASSHLADGRGYNEQFF. The CDR3 DNA follows: TGTGCCAGCAGCCATCTCGCGGATGGGCGGGGATACAATGAGCAGTTCTTC.

The chain recombines TRBV7-2 with TRBJ2-3, with TRBD2 matching over 14 bases. The V gene's germline CDR1 is SGHTA and CDR2 FQGNSA. V lost 4 bases to trimming and J lost 6 bases; unmatched junction nucleotides: 6. This CDR3 is built from 16 residues. The chain's CDR3 is CASSSRLAGGWDTQYF. The CDR3 DNA is TGTGCCAGCAGCTCCCGACTAGCGGGGGGGTGGGATACGCAGTATTTT.

The chain is built from TRBV5-1 and TRBJ1-1; 11 nucleotides line up with TRBD1. Germline V lookup: CDR1 SGHRS, CDR2 YFSETQ. The ends lost 4 bases at V and 4 bases at J; junction bases unmatched: 6. The CDR3 totals 15 residues. The CDR3: CASSGQGAGSTEAFF. CDR3 nucleotides: TGCGCCAGCAGCGGACAGGGGGCGGGGTCCACTGAAGCTTTCTTT.

This clonotype showed up just a few times. The chain carries TRBV7-8 and TRBJ2-5; possible D gene TRBD2, 6 bases. The CDR3 contains 14 residues. Germline CDR1 reads SGHVS; CDR2 reads FQNEAQ. Between the trimmed V and J ends, which lost 5 bases and 4 bases, there was a span of 14 bases. The chain's CDR3 is CASSNPGRGETQYF. DNA of the CDR3: TGTGCCAGCAGCAACCCGGGGCGGGGAGAGACCCAGTACTTC.

This sequence joins TRBV7-9 and TRBJ2-6; TRBD2 might be the D (7 bases). The CDR3 spans 17 residues. From germline, CDR1 is SEHNR and CDR2 FQNEAQ (reference sequence). The germline V and J ends were trimmed by 0 bases and 4 bases, with 13 bases remaining between them. Written as DNA, the CDR3 is TGTGCCAGCAGCTTAGCGGGGGGGCCGAGAGGGGCCAACGTCCTGACTTTC. This sequence encodes CASSLAGGPRGANVLTF.

The table lists this clonotype with a few counts. This chain joins TRBV12-3 or TRBV12-4 and TRBJ2-1, with 10 bases aligning to TRBD2. Trimming removed 5 bases from V and 5 bases from J; junction bases left unmatched: 3. The CDR3 is 14 residues long. The CDR3 coding sequence is TGTGCCAGCAGTCAGCGGGGGGGTAACAATGAGCAGTTCTTC. Encoded protein: CASSQRGGNNEQFF.

This clonotype has a handful of counts. The chain is built from TRBV5-1 and TRBJ1-1, with D maybe TRBD1 (6 bases). Germline assignment: CDR1 SGHRS and CDR2 YFSETQ. The V and J ends lost 0 bases and 5 bases respectively, with 14 bases between them. The CDR3 consists of 15 residues. DNA for the CDR3: TGCGCCAGCAGCTTGGTGGGGGGGCGGTGGACTGAAGCTTTCTTT. Translation gives CASSLVGGRWTEAFF.

This chain uses TRBV10-3 with TRBJ2-3; D may be TRBD1 (5 bases). This CDR3 spans 14 amino acids. V was clipped by 4 bases and J by 3 bases, with 11 bases between them. Germline V gene data show CDR1 as ENHRY and CDR2 as SYGVKD. The DNA for the CDR3 is TGTGCCATCAGTGCAGGGATCAGGACAGATACGCAGTATTTT. Its translation is CAISAGIRTDTQYF.

In its sample, this clonotype was seen a few times. The rearrangement uses TRBV7-9 and TRBJ1-1; D unclear. The ends were cut back, 4 bases at V and 0 bases at J, with 18 bases in the middle. The CDR3 runs 17 residues. The V gene's germline CDR1 is SEHNR and CDR2 FQNEAQ (reference sequence). The CDR3 region has the DNA TGTGCCAGCAGCTCACTGCCGAGGGAAACCATGAACACTGAAGCTTTCTTT. Its protein is CASSSLPRETMNTEAFF. Filled out from reference TRBV7-9 and TRBJ1-1, the complete variable domain reads DTGVSQNPRHKITKRGQNVTFRCDPISEHNRLYWYRQTLGQGPEFLTYFQNEAQLEKSRLLSDRFSAERPKGSFSTLEIQRTEQGDSAMYLCASSSLPRETMNTEAFFGQGTRLTVV.

V is TRBV4-1 and J is TRBJ2-7, with 11 bases identical to TRBD2. V shed 1 base, J shed 6 bases, and the junction held 11 bases outside the gene matches. The germline gives CDR1 MGHRA, CDR2 YSYEKL. The CDR3 is made up of 17 amino acids. The chain's CDR3 is CASSQGARLAGRGEQYV. The CDR3 DNA sequence: TGCGCCAGCAGCCAAGGGGCCAGACTAGCGGGGAGAGGCGAGCAGTACGTC.

This chain uses TRBV11-2 with TRBJ1-1; D unclear. The CDR3 covers 14 residues. Between the trimmed V and J ends, which lost 7 bases and 3 bases, there was a span of 15 bases. Germline V CDR1 and CDR2: SGHAT, FQNNGV. CDR3 sequence: CASTRNADYTEAFF. CDR3 nucleotide sequence: TGTGCCAGCACCCGAAATGCGGACTACACTGAAGCTTTCTTT.

This chain joins TRBV18 and TRBJ2-5; 7 nucleotides agree with TRBD1. CDR3 size: 15 residues. Germline assignment: CDR1 KGHSH and CDR2 LQKENI. The J segment lost 4 bases and the V segment lost 5 bases, leaving 10 bases of the junction unmatched. The DNA for the CDR3 is TGTGCCAGCTCATCCCAGACAGGGCGAGGAGAGACCCAGTACTTC. This gives the protein CASSSQTGRGETQYF. Full variable domain (missing parts from reference TRBV18 and TRBJ2-5): NAGVMQNPRHLVRRRGQEARLRCSPMKGHSHVYWYRQLPEEGLKFMVYLQKENIIDESGMPKERFSAEFPKEGPSILRIQQVVRGDSAAYFCASSSQTGRGETQYFGPGTRLLVL.

In its sample, this clonotype was seen a few times. The chain combines TRBV6-5 with TRBJ2-5; a weak D match, TRBD1 (5 bases). CDR1 is MNHEY and CDR2 is SVGAGI in the germline V gene. There are 16 residues in the CDR3. The germline V and J ends were trimmed by 5 bases and 5 bases, with 21 bases remaining between them. CDR3 residues: CASSPSGWGQVETQYF. DNA of the CDR3: TGTGCCAGCAGTCCCTCGGGTTGGGGCCAAGTTGAGACCCAGTACTTC.

The sample holds a few counts of this clonotype. The chain carries TRBV7-2 and TRBJ1-5; D remains ambiguous. The CDR3 spans 13 residues. Germline CDR1 and CDR2: SGHTA and FQGNSA. V gave up 2 bases and J gave up 4 bases, with 6 bases separating them. CDR3 region: CASSLQANQPQHF. The CDR3 DNA is TGTGCCAGCAGCTTACAGGCTAATCAGCCCCAGCATTTT.

This clonotype was seen a handful of times. V and J are TRBV6-6 and TRBJ2-1; the D is unclear. V lost 6 bases, J lost 5 bases, and 8 bases lay in between. Germline CDR1 reads MNHNY; CDR2 reads SVGAGI (reference sequence). The CDR3 has 12 amino acids. This CDR3 is CASRLPDNEQFF. As DNA, the CDR3 is TGTGCCAGCAGGCTCCCCGACAATGAGCAGTTCTTC.

This clonotype appeared a few times. This rearrangement joins TRBV7-3 to TRBJ2-3, with TRBD2 matching 11 bases. J lost 5 bases, V lost 5 bases, and 9 bases had no gene match. This CDR3 has 16 amino acids. Germline V lookup: CDR1 SGHTA, CDR2 FQGTGA. The CDR3, as DNA: TGTGCCAGCAGCGAAAGCCCTAGCGGGGGGCTAGATACGCAGTATTTT. It is translated as CASSESPSGGLDTQYF.

The J gene is TRBJ2-3, the V gene TRBV2; 8 nucleotides agree with TRBD1. The V gene end was trimmed by 4 bases and the J gene end by 7 bases; junction bases not matched to a gene: 7. Looked up from germline, CDR1 is SNHLY and CDR2 is FYNNEI. The length of the CDR3 is 14 residues. CDR3 protein: CASSVGTGGNTQYF. CDR3 nucleotide sequence: TGTGCCAGCAGTGTTGGGACAGGCGGAAATACGCAGTATTTT.

This clonotype was observed a handful of times. This chain links TRBV13 with TRBJ2-1; possibly TRBD1 or TRBD2 for D (6 bases each). Between the trimmed V and J ends, which lost 5 bases and 3 bases, there was a span of 14 bases. Germline lookup yields CDR1 PRHDT and CDR2 FYEKMQ (reference sequence). This CDR3 has 15 residues. This chain's CDR3 is CASSEKRGVYNEQFF. CDR3 DNA: TGTGCCAGCAGCGAGAAAAGGGGGGTCTACAATGAGCAGTTCTTC.

The J gene is TRBJ2-2, the V gene TRBV12-3 or TRBV12-4, with TRBD1 matching over 9 bases. The V gene end was trimmed by 6 bases and the J gene end by 5 bases; junction bases not matched to a gene: 7. This CDR3 spans 15 amino acids. The CDR3 sequence is CASRLPTGGTGELFF. DNA for the CDR3: TGTGCCAGCAGGCTACCGACAGGGGGAACCGGGGAGCTGTTTTTT.

This clonotype was counted only a few times. The chain has TRBV29-1 and TRBJ2-1, with 8 bases that match TRBD1. The CDR3 is 13 amino acids. Trimming took 5 bases from V and 4 from J; bases not matched to a gene: 4. In germline, CDR1 is SQVTM, CDR2 ANQGSEA. CDR3 bases: TGCAGCGTTCTCCGGGACAGGTACAATGAGCAGTTCTTC. Residues: CSVLRDRYNEQFF.

In this sample, this clonotype turned up many times. The chain joins TRBV7-2 to TRBJ2-1; the D call may be TRBD1 or TRBD2 (6 bases each). The CDR3 loop spans 15 amino acids. CDR1 is SGHTA, CDR2 FQGNSA, per germline. Deletions cut 8 bases from V and 7 bases from J, with 21 bases between. CDR3 nucleotide sequence: TGTGCCAGCGGACCCAGAGGGGGGTTCGGGAATGAGCAGTTCTTC. It translates to CASGPRGGFGNEQFF.

This clonotype was observed a handful of times. This chain uses TRBV5-5 with TRBJ1-5; D might be TRBD1 (5 bases). The V gene lost 3 bases and the J gene lost 1 base, with 17 bases spanning the gap. Germline CDR1 and CDR2: SGHKS and YYEKEE (reference sequence). This CDR3 comprises 17 residues. The CDR3 protein is CASSSGPSDGSNQPQHF. The CDR3 nucleotides are TGTGCCAGCAGCTCGGGACCTTCGGACGGGAGCAATCAGCCCCAGCATTTT.

This clonotype has a handful of counts. This chain joins TRBV9 and TRBJ2-5; 7 bases match TRBD2. With V trimmed by 3 bases and J by 1 base, 6 bases remained unmatched. The length of the CDR3 is 15 residues. Per the germline V gene, CDR1 is SGDLS and CDR2 is YYNGEE. The CDR3 sequence: CASSEGRELQETQYF. For the CDR3, the DNA is TGTGCCAGCAGCGAAGGGCGGGAGCTCCAAGAGACCCAGTACTTC.

This chain uses TRBV20-1 with TRBJ1-1; D is perhaps TRBD1 (5 bases). The germline V and J ends were trimmed by 5 bases and 1 base, with 14 bases remaining between them. The length of the CDR3 is 14 residues. From germline, CDR1 is DFQATT and CDR2 SNEGSKA (reference sequence). The CDR3, as DNA: TGCAGTGCTGGGCGGCGGGGGGGGAACACTGAAGCTTTCTTT. Its translation: CSAGRRGGNTEAFF.

This clonotype was recorded a few times. This chain connects TRBV29-1 to TRBJ2-1; D gene unclear. This CDR3 is built from 14 residues. CDR1 and CDR2 from the germline V gene are SQVTM and ANQGSEA. Trimming pared 3 bases from V and 6 bases from J, leaving 15 bases between. For the CDR3, the DNA is TGCAGCGTTGAGGGTAAAGGGTCGGGCAATGAGCAGTTCTTC. It specifies CSVEGKGSGNEQFF.